The 27 T cell receptor beta chains listed next were all sequenced from one sample in a study of CXCR3-negative and CXCR3-positive naive CD8 T cells. Libraries were UMI-labeled 5' RACE TRB cDNA. Reanalyzing the 5' RACE reads, TCRdb keeps one entry per CDR3 protein, without DNA. The sample has 55,000 to 70,000 distinct CDR3 sequences, and its top ten clones hold around a quarter. Sequenced material: memory CD8+ T cells from blood. These receptors all stem from a human donor in good health. Some clones in this sample may be carry-over from other donors' samples.

The chain recombines TRBV20-1 with TRBJ2-3; TCRdb selects TRBD2, and the lack of DNA leaves this call unchecked. The CDR3 runs 18 residues. CDR1 is DFQATT and CDR2 is SNEGSKA in the germline V gene (reference sequence). CDR3 amino acids: CSARVIEGLAGITDTQYF.

The chain is built from TRBV27 and TRBJ1-5; TCRdb outputs TRBD1, but without DNA this stays unchecked. CDR1 is MNHEY, CDR2 SMNVEV, per germline (reference sequence). CDR3 length equals 13 residues. The CDR3 sequence: CASSDSYNQPQHF.

The chain has TRBV29-1 and TRBJ1-2; TCRdb reports TRBD1, a call that lacks DNA to check it against. Germline-derived CDR1 and CDR2 are SQVTM and ANQGSEA. This CDR3 contains 18 residues. The chain's CDR3 is CSVEYPLQTGTPNYGYTF.

The chain joins TRBV7-9 to TRBJ2-1. The CDR3 length is 17 residues. Germline V gives CDR1 SEHNR, CDR2 FQNEAQ (reference sequence). This chain's CDR3 is CASSPIGEMGSYNEQFF.

This sequence joins TRBV20-1 and TRBJ2-1; checking the TCRdb D call of TRBD2 is not possible without DNA. This CDR3 comprises 17 residues. Germline loops: CDR1 DFQATT, CDR2 SNEGSKA (reference sequence). CDR3 region: CSARDWSSGYSYNEQFF.

The rearrangement links TRBV27 to TRBJ2-7; TCRdb reports TRBD2, a call that lacks DNA to check it against. The CDR3 has 16 amino acids. The V gene's germline CDR1 is MNHEY and CDR2 SMNVEV (reference sequence). CDR3 protein: CASSPGTSGRGSEQYF.

This chain links TRBV30 with TRBJ2-7. The germline V gene has CDR1 GTSNPN and CDR2 SVGIG (reference sequence). The CDR3 is 14 residues long. The CDR3 is CAWSVLGVVYEQYF.

Frequency places this clonotype as medium-sized. The CDR3 spells CSARVPRGGNNEQFF. The J gene is TRBJ2-1, the V gene TRBV20-1; absent DNA, TCRdb's TRBD2 call cannot be checked. CDR1 DFQATT and CDR2 SNEGSKA come from the germline V gene (reference sequence). The CDR3 contains 15 residues.

The chain employs TRBV7-3 and TRBJ2-1; TCRdb lists TRBD1, though no DNA is available to test this call. CDR1 and CDR2 (germline): SGHTA, FQGTGA. This CDR3 has 15 amino acids. CDR3 in amino acids: CASSQGQGAKDEQFF.

CDR3 region: CSVEDRGNEQFF. This chain links TRBV29-1 with TRBJ2-1; TCRdb's D call, TRBD1, is unchecked because there is no DNA. Germline lookup yields CDR1 SQVTM and CDR2 ANQGSEA. The CDR3 spans 12 residues.

This rearrangement joins TRBV6-2 or TRBV6-3 to TRBJ2-2; TCRdb picks TRBD2, but there is no DNA to check that call. This CDR3 comprises 15 residues. Germline CDR1 MNHEY, CDR2 SVGEGT. The CDR3 loop is CASSTLSRNTGELFF.

The genes are TRBV9 and TRBJ2-1; TCRdb returns TRBD1, unconfirmable since there is no DNA. CDR1 SGDLS and CDR2 YYNGEE come from the germline V gene. CDR3 length: 16 residues. This CDR3 reads CASSVGGGGSYNEQFF. Full variable domain (missing parts from reference TRBV9 and TRBJ2-1): DSGVTQTPKHLITATGQRVTLRCSPRSGDLSVYWYQQSLDQGLQFLIQYYNGEERAKGNILERFSAQQFPDLHSELNLSSLELGDSALYFCASSVGGGGSYNEQFFGPGTRLTVL.

The J gene is TRBJ2-2, the V gene TRBV6-2 or TRBV6-3; as DNA is missing, the TRBD1 call by TCRdb cannot be tested. The V gene's germline CDR1 is MNHEY and CDR2 SVGEGT. This CDR3 comprises 16 residues. CDR3 sequence: CASSFPGASNTGELFF.

The CDR3: CSVDTGVTNEKLFF. The gene calls are TRBV29-1 and TRBJ1-4; the D call of TRBD1 rests on TCRdb alone, since no DNA is present to check it. Germline lookup yields CDR1 SQVTM and CDR2 ANQGSEA. The CDR3 covers 14 residues.

V usage is TRBV19 and J usage is TRBJ2-7; TCRdb selects TRBD2, and the lack of DNA leaves this call unchecked. CDR1 and CDR2 (germline): LNHDA, SQIVND (reference sequence). This CDR3 comprises 15 residues. This chain's CDR3 is CASSISGGSSYEQYF. Full variable domain (missing parts from reference TRBV19 and TRBJ2-7): DGGITQSPKYLFRKEGQNVTLSCEQNLNHDAMYWYRQDPGQGLRLIYYSQIVNDFQKGDIAEGYSVSREKKESFPLTVTSAQKNPTAFYLCASSISGGSSYEQYFGPGTRLTVT.

This chain joins TRBV12-3 or TRBV12-4 and TRBJ2-4; the TCRdb call, TRBD2, lacks DNA for checking. CDR3 length equals 16 residues. The CDR3 spells CASSFIAGESKNIQYF.

This chain uses TRBV5-1 with TRBJ2-1; TCRdb returns TRBD2, unconfirmable since there is no DNA. CDR1 SGHRS and CDR2 YFSETQ come from the germline V gene. This CDR3 region has 15 residues. CDR3 residues: CASSLTSGSRNEQFF. Variable domain in full (rest from reference TRBV5-1 and TRBJ2-1): KAGVTQTPRYLIKTRGQQVTLSCSPISGHRSVSWYQQTPGQGLQFLFEYFSETQRNKGNFPGRFSGRQFSNSRSEMNVSTLELGDSALYLCASSLTSGSRNEQFFGPGTRLTVL.

The CDR3 spells CASSLAGSSGNTIYF. The chain combines TRBV28 with TRBJ1-3. From germline, CDR1 is MDHEN and CDR2 SYDVKM. The CDR3 is 15 residues long.

V usage is TRBV15 and J usage is TRBJ2-3. The length of the CDR3 is 14 residues. Germline CDR1 and CDR2: LNHNV and YYDKDF (reference sequence). The CDR3 protein is CATSILWSTDTQYF.

The rearrangement uses TRBV11-3 and TRBJ2-3; lacking DNA, the TRBD1 call made by TCRdb goes unchecked. Per germline, CDR1 SGHNT and CDR2 YENEEA. The CDR3 is made up of 15 amino acids. The CDR3 sequence: CASSFRTSSTDTQYF.

V is TRBV28 and J is TRBJ2-7; lacking DNA, the TRBD1 call made by TCRdb goes unchecked. The CDR3 sequence is 13 residues long. Germline CDR1 reads MDHEN; CDR2 reads SYDVKM. Here the CDR3 reads CASSRDTGWEQYF.

This chain joins TRBV7-9 and TRBJ2-1; with no DNA, the TCRdb D assignment of TRBD1 cannot be verified. This CDR3 has 16 amino acids. Germline V gives CDR1 SEHNR, CDR2 FQNEAQ (reference sequence). The CDR3 here is CASSLGGGGTYNEQFF.

The rearrangement uses TRBV29-1 and TRBJ2-2. The CDR3 totals 12 residues. Germline V CDR1 and CDR2: SQVTM, ANQGSEA. CDR3 residues: CSVEEETGELFF.

This clonotype ranks as medium-sized in terms of frequency. The genes are TRBV4-1 and TRBJ1-2; TCRdb gives TRBD1 as the D gene, but with no DNA this cannot be confirmed. The CDR3 loop spans 16 amino acids. Germline loops: CDR1 MGHRA, CDR2 YSYEKL. The CDR3 loop reads CASSQEEGAHNYGYTF.

The chain employs TRBV7-9 and TRBJ2-7; TCRdb's D call, TRBD1, is unchecked because there is no DNA. CDR1 and CDR2 (germline): SEHNR, FQNEAQ (reference sequence). This CDR3 spans 14 amino acids. The chain's CDR3 is CASSFGQVNYEQYF.

The rearrangement joins TRBV19 to TRBJ1-1. Germline V CDR1 and CDR2: LNHDA, SQIVND (reference sequence). The CDR3 is 15 residues long. The chain's CDR3 is CASSIPAVQNTEAFF.

The chain couples TRBV7-2 to TRBJ1-5; TCRdb indicates TRBD1, and absent DNA this call remains unverified. CDR3 size: 15 residues. Germline V gene data show CDR1 as SGHTA and CDR2 as FQGNSA. The CDR3 here is CASSYYRGSNQPQHF.